This TCR beta chain was found in a study of T cells in Graves' hyperthyroidism and ophthalmopathy. The study, taken as a whole, reports: Before onset, ophthalmopathy was predicted by the model a median approximately 6.5 months earlier.

This clonotype was seen repeatedly, ten times or more. Antigen: not known. Amplified regions were TCR beta CDR3 sequences from RNA transcripts. HTBI primers were employed in a first-round RT-PCR of the TCR CDR3. TCRdb used MiXCR to reprocess the multiplex PCR reads, holding one entry per CDR3 protein. The sample includes some 570,000 distinct CDR3 sequences, roughly 17% of them seen just once. Sequenced input: blood. This TCR was recovered from a young woman with Graves' ophthalmopathy.

The CDR3, as DNA: TGTGCCTGGAGTGTAAGCGGGAGTGACTCCGGGGAGCTGTTTTTT. It yields the protein CAWSVSGSDSGELFF. This sequence joins TRBV30 and TRBJ2-2; TRBD2 agrees at 8 bases. This CDR3 spans 15 amino acids. The germline V gene has CDR1 GTSNPN and CDR2 SVGIG (reference sequence). With 0 bases clipped from V and 6 bases from J, the junction kept 6 bases outside the gene matches.